There are many counts of the clone carrying this TCR beta chain. Its matching antigen is unknown. The data are from a study of T cells after yellow fever vaccination. General study findings and limits: FACS-sorted repertoires might harbor abundant contaminating clonotypes from the bulk population. Clones from primary vaccination mostly reappeared after the booster (around 96% CD4, approximately 91% CD8).

In germline, CDR1 is SGHTA, CDR2 FQGTGA. V lost 4 bases to trimming and J lost 4 bases; unmatched junction nucleotides: 6. The CDR3 sequence is 14 residues long. Making TCR cDNA involved 5'RACE template switching, which added UMIs and a universal primer site. One entry per CDR3 protein, called by TCRdb with MiXCR from the 5' RACE reads. The sample contains 300,000 to 350,000 distinct CDR3 sequences, 3.5% to 4.5% of which appear only once. The sequence was collected from a man between 18 and 35 years old who received the YFV17D yellow fever vaccine. Source: PBMCs, taken 15 days after the yellow fever booster vaccination. The V call is TRBV7-3, the J call TRBJ1-1; 7 bases fit TRBD1. The CDR3 DNA reads as TGTGCCAGCAGCTCGTACAGGGGAGCCACTGAAGCTTTCTTT. Amino acids: CASSSYRGATEAFF.